These 26 T cell receptor beta chains were all obtained from the same sample, sequenced in a study of shared clonotypes between healthy human individuals. Repertoires were generated with immunoSEQ multiplex PCR, while TCRdb's copy carries only in-frame clones and drops some. The data hold 2 million to 2.5 million clones, with nearly 97% observed a single time. Sequenced material: naive CD4+ T cells sorted from blood. The subset denotes: CD45RA+ positively selected. Every receptor here comes from a man younger than 35 in good health.

The chain has TRBV5-1 and TRBJ2-3; D call uncertain. The length of the CDR3 is 13 residues. V was trimmed by 2 bases and J by 0 bases, leaving 4 bases between them. Germline V gene lookup returns CDR1 SGHRS and CDR2 YFSETQ. CDR3 in amino acids: CASSFQSTDTQYF. DNA of the CDR3: TGCGCCAGCAGCTTCCAGAGCACAGATACGCAGTATTTT.

This clone was counted once. The chain carries TRBV7-2 and TRBJ1-2; 7 bases align to TRBD1. This CDR3 is built from 13 residues. Germline V gives CDR1 SGHTA, CDR2 FQGNSA. The ends lost 6 bases at V and 3 bases at J; junction bases unmatched: 4. The CDR3 region has the DNA TGTGCCAGCAGGGCCGGGACAGACTATGGCTACACCTTC. Translation gives CASRAGTDYGYTF.

This chain joins TRBV28 and TRBJ1-6; the match to TRBD1 covers 7 bases. This CDR3 region has 16 residues. V dropped 6 bases and J dropped 5; count of bases not matched to a gene: 10. Per germline, CDR1 MDHEN and CDR2 SYDVKM. The CDR3 here is CASSLTGWENNSPLHF. CDR3 sequence (DNA): TGTGCCAGCAGCTTGACAGGGTGGGAAAATAATTCACCCCTCCACTTT.

The chain couples TRBV6-5 to TRBJ2-7; 9 bases fit TRBD2. The CDR3 runs to 16 residues. Looked up from germline, CDR1 is MNHEY and CDR2 is SVGAGI. Losses at the gene ends were 0 bases for V and 3 bases for J; bases not matched to a gene: 6. The CDR3 loop is CASSYSQLAGIYEQYF. Written as DNA, the CDR3 is TGTGCCAGCAGTTACTCGCAACTAGCGGGCATCTACGAGCAGTACTTC.

The chain has TRBV11-3 and TRBJ2-2, with D unclear. CDR1 SGHNT and CDR2 YENEEA come from the germline V gene. The CDR3 spans 13 residues. Trimming cost V 2 bases and J 6 bases, with 7 bases left between them. CDR3 protein: CASSLSEPGELFF. CDR3 DNA: TGTGCCAGCAGCTTATCGGAGCCCGGGGAGCTGTTTTTT.

The chain employs TRBV11-1 and TRBJ1-1, with 7 bases identical to TRBD1. The germline V gene has CDR1 SGHAT and CDR2 FQDESV (reference sequence). V lost 4 bases, J lost 5 bases, and 4 bases stayed unmatched. The CDR3 spans 13 residues. The CDR3 protein is CASSSDRATEAFF. CDR3 nucleotide sequence: TGTGCCAGCAGCTCAGACAGGGCGACTGAAGCTTTCTTT. Combining the CDR3 with reference TRBV11-1 and TRBJ1-1 gives the whole variable domain EAEVAQSPRYKITEKSQAVAFWCDPISGHATLYWYRQILGQGPELLVQFQDESVVDDSQLPKDRFSAERLKGVDSTLKIQPAELGDSAMYLCASSSDRATEAFFGQGTRLTVV.

The V gene is TRBV2, the J gene TRBJ1-2; no firm D call. CDR3 length: 12 amino acids. Germline CDR1 is SNHLY and CDR2 is FYNNEI. Trimming cost V 7 bases and J 2 bases, with 8 bases left between them. The chain's CDR3 is CASTVDNYGYTF. The CDR3, as DNA: TGTGCCAGCACGGTCGACAACTATGGCTACACCTTC.

This clone was detected only once. The rearrangement links TRBV10-3 to TRBJ2-7; D tentatively fits TRBD1 or TRBD2 (6 bases each). The CDR3 length is 13 residues. Germline V lookup: CDR1 ENHRY, CDR2 SYGVKD. Between the trimmed V and J ends, which lost 6 bases and 5 bases, there was a span of 14 bases. The CDR3 region is CAISRRGGDEQYF. The CDR3 DNA reads as TGTGCCATCAGCCGCAGGGGAGGAGACGAGCAGTACTTC.

This clone appeared a single time. The chain is built from TRBV7-8 and TRBJ1-2; 10 positions agree with TRBD1. The V gene's germline CDR1 is SGHVS and CDR2 FQNEAQ. Germline trimming cut 4 bases from V and 5 bases from J; bases unmatched to any gene: 7. This CDR3 has 15 residues. This CDR3 is CASSSTGGAEYGYTF. CDR3 DNA: TGTGCCAGCAGCTCGACAGGGGGCGCGGAATATGGCTACACCTTC.

The chain uses TRBV19 and TRBJ2-1; the D gene is possibly TRBD2 (6 bases). This CDR3 region has 14 residues. V was cut by 5 bases and J by 9 bases, with 17 bases left in between. Germline loops: CDR1 LNHDA, CDR2 SQIVND (reference sequence). The CDR3 region has the DNA TGTGCCAGTAGTCCACGGAGGGGAAGGAGTGAGCAGTTCTTC. Translation gives CASSPRRGRSEQFF.

A single count supports this clone. The identical CDR3 is also encoded by other nucleotide sequences in the sample. The chain combines TRBV5-1 with TRBJ2-3, with TRBD2 matching 7 bases. Germline CDR1 and CDR2: SGHRS and YFSETQ. The CDR3 length is 14 residues. With V trimmed by 0 bases and J by 6 bases, 4 bases remained unmatched. The CDR3 DNA is TGCGCCAGCAGCTTGGGACTAGCTGCGGATACGCAGTATTTT. It yields the protein CASSLGLAADTQYF.

The rearrangement links TRBV6-1 to TRBJ2-1, with a tentative D call TRBD2 (7 bases). CDR3 length: 14 residues. V lost 10 bases, J lost 9 bases, and 22 bases lay in between. The germline V gene encodes CDR1 MNHNS and CDR2 SASEGT. The CDR3 here is CAIIGGALQTEQFF. The DNA for the CDR3 is TGTGCCATAATAGGGGGGGCCTTGCAGACTGAGCAGTTCTTC.

The chain has TRBV6-1 and TRBJ2-1; no reliable D call. The V gene's germline CDR1 is MNHNS and CDR2 SASEGT. The CDR3 contains 12 residues. Trimming pared 1 base from V and 9 bases from J, leaving 7 bases between. Here the CDR3 DNA reads TGTGCCAGCAGTGAAGATCGGCGTGAGCAGTTCTTC. It is translated as CASSEDRREQFF.

Concerning this clone itself: Other DNA sequences in the sample encode the same CDR3. This chain joins TRBV30 and TRBJ1-5; TRBD1 might be the D (5 bases). CDR1 is GTSNPN and CDR2 is SVGIG in the germline V gene (reference sequence). V was cut by 2 bases and J by 3 bases, with 8 bases left in between. This CDR3 contains 13 residues. CDR3 bases: TGTGCCTGGAGTTTACAGGACAATCAGCCCCAGCATTTT. Translation: CAWSLQDNQPQHF. Supplemented by reference TRBV30 and TRBJ1-5, the full variable domain reads SQTIHQWPATLVQPVGSPLSLECTVEGTSNPNLYWYRQAAGRGLQLLFYSVGIGQISSEVPQNLSASRPQDRQFILSSKKLLLSDSGFYLCAWSLQDNQPQHFGDGTRLSIL.

For this clone: Other DNA sequences in the same sample also yield this CDR3. The rearrangement links TRBV7-9 to TRBJ2-1, with TRBD2 identical over 7 bases. The CDR3 consists of 16 residues. The germline V gene has CDR1 SEHNR and CDR2 FQNEAQ (reference sequence). J was trimmed by 0 bases and V by 1 base; bases with no gene match: 3. The CDR3 loop reads CASSLGLADSYNEQFF. The CDR3 nucleotides are TGTGCCAGCAGCTTAGGGCTAGCGGACTCCTACAATGAGCAGTTCTTC.

The J gene is TRBJ2-3, the V gene TRBV5-1; D might be TRBD1 or TRBD2, each matching 5 bases. Germline lookup yields CDR1 SGHRS and CDR2 YFSETQ. The CDR3 loop spans 16 amino acids. Trimming took 5 bases from V and 1 from J, leaving 17 bases between them. CDR3 residues: CASRSQGPPGTDTQYF. CDR3 nucleotides: TGCGCCAGCAGGTCCCAGGGACCCCCAGGCACAGATACGCAGTATTTT.

V usage is TRBV19 and J usage is TRBJ2-2; 7 bases map to TRBD2. This CDR3 has 16 residues. Trimming cost V 8 bases and J 2 bases; bases outside gene matches: 11. Germline CDR1 and CDR2: LNHDA and SQIVND (reference sequence). This chain's CDR3 is CASRWGRGSNTGELFF. CDR3 bases: TGTGCCAGTCGGTGGGGGAGGGGATCTAACACCGGGGAGCTGTTTTTT.

The chain recombines TRBV19 with TRBJ1-2; no definite D call. This CDR3 is 16 amino acids long. Trimming took off 0 bases at V and 4 bases at J, with 15 bases between the two ends. In germline, CDR1 is LNHDA, CDR2 SQIVND (reference sequence). CDR3 region: CASSIDEKTPGYGYTF. The CDR3 DNA follows: TGTGCCAGTAGTATAGACGAAAAGACCCCCGGCTATGGCTACACCTTC. The full variable domain, in which reference TRBV19 and TRBJ1-2 provide the parts outside the CDR3, is DGGITQSPKYLFRKEGQNVTLSCEQNLNHDAMYWYRQDPGQGLRLIYYSQIVNDFQKGDIAEGYSVSREKKESFPLTVTSAQKNPTAFYLCASSIDEKTPGYGYTFGSGTRLTVV.

The chain uses TRBV11-3 and TRBJ1-5; 8 positions match TRBD1. V was pared by 0 bases and J by 2 bases, with 9 bases of the junction left unmatched. CDR1 is SGHNT and CDR2 is YENEEA in the germline V gene. This CDR3 has 18 residues. Here the CDR3 reads CASSLDKKGTGGNQPQHF. The DNA for the CDR3 is TGTGCCAGCAGCTTAGATAAAAAGGGGACAGGCGGCAATCAGCCCCAGCATTTT.

The rearrangement links TRBV10-3 to TRBJ2-7, with 12 positions matching TRBD1. The CDR3 extends over 15 amino acids. Trimming took 0 bases from V and 9 from J; bases not matched to a gene: 6. Looked up from germline, CDR1 is ENHRY and CDR2 is SYGVKD. As DNA, the CDR3 is TGTGCCATCAGTGAGTCGGGACAGGGGGCAATTGGGCAGTACTTC. It translates to CAISESGQGAIGQYF.

The chain uses TRBV18 and TRBJ2-5; 12 nucleotides line up with TRBD2. Germline V gene sequence: CDR1 KGHSH, CDR2 LQKENI. CDR3 length equals 16 residues. J was trimmed by 5 bases and V by 1 base; bases with no gene match: 5. The CDR3 spells CASSPLLAGGGETQYF. The CDR3 bases are TGTGCCAGCTCACCACTACTAGCGGGAGGAGGTGAGACCCAGTACTTC. The whole variable domain, remainder taken from reference TRBV18 and TRBJ2-5, is NAGVMQNPRHLVRRRGQEARLRCSPMKGHSHVYWYRQLPEEGLKFMVYLQKENIIDESGMPKERFSAEFPKEGPSILRIQQVVRGDSAAYFCASSPLLAGGGETQYFGPGTRLLVL.

This rearrangement joins TRBV4-1 to TRBJ2-7; the D call may be TRBD1 or TRBD2 (5 bases each). CDR3 size: 18 residues. From germline, CDR1 is MGHRA and CDR2 YSYEKL. The V end was cut by 3 bases, the J end by 0 bases, with 21 bases between. CDR3 in amino acids: CASSHFIGALAYSYEQYF. The CDR3 bases are TGCGCCAGCAGCCATTTTATTGGGGCCTTAGCGTACTCCTACGAGCAGTACTTC.

The rearrangement uses TRBV5-1 and TRBJ2-5, with 10 bases lining up with TRBD2. V dropped 0 bases and J dropped 5; count of bases not matched to a gene: 7. This CDR3 contains 16 residues. CDR1 is SGHRS and CDR2 is YFSETQ in the germline V gene. The CDR3 loop is CASSLASSGRVETQYF. The DNA for the CDR3 is TGCGCCAGCAGCTTGGCTTCTAGCGGGAGAGTGGAGACCCAGTACTTC.

This rearrangement joins TRBV5-1 to TRBJ2-1; 9 bases align to TRBD2. The germline CDR1 and CDR2 sequences are SGHRS and YFSETQ. This CDR3 contains 16 residues. V gave up 6 bases and J gave up 7 bases; unmatched junction bases: 14. CDR3 residues: CASNLLAGEAGNEQFF. CDR3 DNA: TGCGCCAGCAACTTATTAGCGGGAGAGGCGGGGAATGAGCAGTTCTTC.

The rearrangement uses TRBV7-2 and TRBJ2-7; possible D gene TRBD2, 6 bases. The V and J ends lost 1 base and 4 bases respectively, with 14 bases between them. Per the germline V gene, CDR1 is SGHTA and CDR2 is FQGNSA. CDR3 length equals 15 residues. CDR3 sequence reads: CASSLGVAGYYEQYF. CDR3 coding DNA: TGTGCCAGCAGCTTAGGAGTTGCGGGATATTACGAGCAGTACTTC.

This clone was seen only a few times. The chain uses TRBV19 and TRBJ1-5; possibly TRBD1 for D (5 bases). The germline V gene encodes CDR1 LNHDA and CDR2 SQIVND (reference sequence). V lost 3 bases and J 9 bases, leaving 21 bases between the germline ends. There are 16 residues in the CDR3. Here the CDR3 DNA reads TGTGCCAGTAGTATCGCGCCGCTGGACAACGGGGCGCCCCAGCATTTT. This codes for CASSIAPLDNGAPQHF.